This T cell receptor (beta chain) originates from a study of early T cells in non-severe SARS-CoV-2 infection. CDR1 and CDR2 (germline): DFQATT, SNEGSKA (reference sequence). Trimming took 6 bases from V and 1 from J; bases not matched to a gene: 7. CDR3 length: 14 amino acids. TCRdb re-called the 5' RACE reads with MiXCR, one entry per CDR3 protein. The data contain roughly 100,000 distinct CDR3 sequences, about 12% of them singletons. This chain connects TRBV20-1 to TRBJ2-3; 7 bases map to TRBD1. The sequence came from an adult who was a healthcare worker with PCR-confirmed SARS-CoV-2 infection or an uninfected control (not recorded which). Sequencing was done on a sample of whole blood. The CDR3 reads CSAIQGVGTDTQYF. The CDR3 nucleotides read TGCAGTGCCATCCAGGGGGTGGGCACAGATACGCAGTATTTT.